These 32 T cell receptor beta chains share one sample of origin, sequenced in a study of STAT3 mutations in large granular lymphocyte leukemia (dated 2019 in TCRdb). These receptors' targets are unknown. Summary of the overall study and its limitations: At least one immunodominant TCRbeta clonotype was identified in every T-LGLL patient, and multiple immunodominant subclonotypes were identified in about half of the T-LGLL patients.

The library was obtained by the immunoSEQ multiplex PCR assay. This immuneACCESS table, as held by TCRdb, lists in-frame sequences with V and J called but not all clones. Of the missing ones, under half trace to an unresolved V gene in checked studies; the others have no known cause. The sample contains about 15,000 clones, about 90% of them found a single time. Of the sample, roughly 9% is held by the ten largest clones. Material for sequencing was peripheral blood mononuclear cells. The receptors shown here come from a woman in her 50s with T-cell large granular lymphocyte leukemia. Some clones in this sample may be carry-over from other donors' samples. The age is the age at diagnosis.

The chain combines TRBV7-2 with TRBJ1-4; no clear D. Trimming removed 1 base from V and 8 bases from J, with 8 bases in between. The CDR3 extends over 13 amino acids. Germline V gene data show CDR1 as SGHTA and CDR2 as FQGNSA. CDR3 coding DNA: TGTGCCAGCAGCTTAGTTGCAGACGAAAAACTGTTTTTT. This translates into CASSLVADEKLFF. Combining the CDR3 with reference TRBV7-2 and TRBJ1-4 gives the whole variable domain GAGVSQSPSNKVTEKGKDVELRCDPISGHTALYWYRQSLGQGLEFLIYFQGNSAPDKSGLPSDRFSAERTGGSVSTLTIQRTQQEDSAVYLCASSLVADEKLFFGSGTQLSVL.

The chain links TRBV30 to TRBJ1-1; 7 positions match TRBD1. Unmatched junction bases numbered 10, after V lost 4 bases and J lost 5 bases. CDR3 length equals 14 residues. Germline lookup yields CDR1 GTSNPN and CDR2 SVGIG (reference sequence). For the CDR3, the DNA is TGTGCCTGGACCCCTAACAGGGGACGGACTGAAGCTTTCTTT. Protein sequence: CAWTPNRGRTEAFF.

J is TRBJ1-2 and V is TRBV6-5; D might be TRBD1 (6 bases). The germline V and J ends were trimmed by 2 bases and 2 bases, with 9 bases remaining between them. Germline CDR1 and CDR2: MNHEY and SVGAGI. The CDR3 length is 14 residues. The CDR3 reads CASSYEGGNYGYTF. The DNA for the CDR3 is TGTGCCAGCAGTTACGAGGGGGGGAACTATGGCTACACCTTC.

The rearrangement uses TRBV7-9 and TRBJ2-5, with D perhaps matching TRBD2 (5 bases). The V end was cut by 0 bases, the J end by 4 bases, with 9 bases between. This CDR3 is 14 amino acids long. Germline assignment: CDR1 SEHNR and CDR2 FQNEAQ (reference sequence). The CDR3 loop is CASSLAGSRETQYF. The CDR3 DNA follows: TGTGCCAGCAGCTTAGCAGGGAGCCGAGAGACCCAGTACTTC. Supplemented by reference TRBV7-9 and TRBJ2-5, the full variable domain reads DTGVSQNPRHKITKRGQNVTFRCDPISEHNRLYWYRQTLGQGPEFLTYFQNEAQLEKSRLLSDRFSAERPKGSFSTLEIQRTEQGDSAMYLCASSLAGSRETQYFGPGTRLLVL.

The chain recombines TRBV20-1 with TRBJ1-2; D unresolved. With 5 bases removed from V and 4 bases from J, the gap between germline ends came to 5 bases. Germline CDR1 DFQATT, CDR2 SNEGSKA (reference sequence). CDR3 length: 10 residues. The CDR3 coding sequence is TGCAGTGCTTTCATCTATGGCTACACCTTC. Protein product: CSAFIYGYTF.

The DNA for the CDR3 is TGTGCCAGCAGCACCCAGACAGGAAAACAAGAGACCCAGTACTTC. Its translation: CASSTQTGKQETQYF. This chain links TRBV7-2 with TRBJ2-5; D possibly corresponds to TRBD1 (6 bases). Trimming shortened V by 5 bases and J by 2 bases, and 15 bases separated the two germline ends. Germline-derived CDR1 and CDR2 are SGHTA and FQGNSA. The CDR3 is 15 residues long.

This clone was recorded only once. CDR3 sequence reads: CASSRGTRESEQYF. The CDR3 region has the DNA TGTGCCAGTAGTAGGGGGACACGTGAGTCCGAGCAGTACTTC. The chain links TRBV19 to TRBJ2-7; TRBD1 might be the D (6 bases). CDR1 and CDR2 (germline): LNHDA, SQIVND (reference sequence). V was shortened by 4 bases and J by 6 bases, with 16 bases between the two germline ends. The CDR3 is 14 amino acids.

The chain uses TRBV18 and TRBJ2-5, with unresolved D. CDR1 is KGHSH and CDR2 is LQKENI in the germline V gene. Trimming shortened V by 2 bases and J by 2 bases, and 9 bases separated the two germline ends. The CDR3 is made up of 14 amino acids. The CDR3 bases are TGTGCCAGCTCACCAGTGAGACAACAAGAGACCCAGTACTTC. This gives the protein CASSPVRQQETQYF.

The chain recombines TRBV7-9 with TRBJ2-2, with TRBD2 identical over 9 bases. Germline CDR1 reads SEHNR; CDR2 reads FQNEAQ (reference sequence). The V segment lost 3 bases and the J segment 7 bases; nucleotides outside the gene matches: 6. The CDR3 is made up of 15 amino acids. The CDR3 loop reads CASSFSSSGIGELFF. The DNA for the CDR3 is TGTGCCAGCAGCTTTTCTTCTAGCGGGATCGGGGAGCTGTTTTTT.

This chain uses TRBV7-9 with TRBJ2-7; 7 nucleotides agree with TRBD2. Germline CDR1 is SEHNR and CDR2 is FQNEAQ (reference sequence). The V gene end was trimmed by 5 bases and the J gene end by 2 bases; junction bases not matched to a gene: 9. The CDR3 extends over 15 amino acids. This CDR3 reads CASSRTLAPTYEQYF. The CDR3 coding sequence is TGTGCCAGCAGCCGAACACTAGCGCCAACCTACGAGCAGTACTTC.

CDR3 sequence (DNA): TGTGCCAGCAGTTCGACCGGGACACTGAACACCGGGGAGCTGTTTTTT. Its translation: CASSSTGTLNTGELFF. The V gene is TRBV27, the J gene TRBJ2-2; D may be TRBD1 (6 bases). This CDR3 contains 16 residues. CDR1 is MNHEY, CDR2 SMNVEV, per germline (reference sequence). Trimming left V 4 bases short and J 1 base short, with 13 bases between.

The chain employs TRBV7-2 and TRBJ2-1; 11 positions agree with TRBD2. J gave up 7 bases and V 1 base, and 3 bases lay outside the gene matches. Germline CDR1 SGHTA, CDR2 FQGNSA. The CDR3 spans 15 residues. The CDR3, as DNA: TGTGCCAGCAGCTTAGGAGGGACTAGCGGTAATGAGCAGTTCTTC. Residues: CASSLGGTSGNEQFF.

V usage is TRBV30 and J usage is TRBJ1-5, with a weak D call TRBD1 (6 bases). Germline V lookup: CDR1 GTSNPN, CDR2 SVGIG (reference sequence). The CDR3 has 14 residues. The CDR3 region is CAVSAGASNQPQHF. Here the CDR3 DNA reads TGTGCTGTCAGTGCAGGGGCTAGCAATCAGCCCCAGCATTTT.

The chain is built from TRBV27 and TRBJ2-7; a possible D gene is TRBD1 (5 bases). This CDR3 spans 18 amino acids. Germline V lookup: CDR1 MNHEY, CDR2 SMNVEV (reference sequence). Deletions cut 0 bases from V and 0 bases from J, with 18 bases between. CDR3: CASSLSPRRQKDSYEQYF. CDR3 coding DNA: TGTGCCAGCAGTTTATCCCCCCGTCGACAGAAAGACTCCTACGAGCAGTACTTC.

The chain has TRBV5-8 and TRBJ1-5; 11 nucleotides match TRBD1. This CDR3 is built from 16 residues. Germline CDR1 and CDR2: SGHTS and YDEGEE. V lost 0 bases, J lost 10 bases, and 9 bases stayed unmatched. CDR3 in amino acids: CASSLVGTGGGVPQHF. The CDR3 coding sequence is TGTGCCAGCAGCTTGGTTGGGACAGGGGGTGGGGTACCCCAGCATTTT.

The chain links TRBV4-1 to TRBJ1-3; D not certain. This CDR3 spans 15 amino acids. Trimming removed 1 base at V and 0 bases at J, with 7 bases between. CDR1 is MGHRA and CDR2 is YSYEKL in the germline V gene. The CDR3 nucleotides read TGCGCCAGCAGCCAAGTGAGGAACTCTGGAAACACCATATATTTT. Translating gives CASSQVRNSGNTIYF.

This clone is a singleton in its sample. The CDR3 coding sequence is TGCGCCAGCAGCTTGGCCACTGGGGGTCTCTACGAGCAGTACTTC. This sequence encodes CASSLATGGLYEQYF. The V gene is TRBV5-1, the J gene TRBJ2-7, with D perhaps being TRBD1 or TRBD2 (5 bases each). Trimming took 0 bases from V and 3 from J, leaving 13 bases between them. This CDR3 spans 15 amino acids. Germline CDR1 is SGHRS and CDR2 is YFSETQ.

This clone was seen a few times. The chain links TRBV6-5 to TRBJ1-1, with D possibly being TRBD1 (5 bases). V dropped 2 bases and J dropped 6 bases, with 10 bases sitting between them. Germline lookup yields CDR1 MNHEY and CDR2 SVGAGI. The CDR3 covers 13 residues. The CDR3 sequence is CASSYLQAAEAFF. Written as DNA, the CDR3 is TGTGCCAGCAGTTACCTACAGGCGGCTGAAGCTTTCTTT.

This clone is a singleton in its sample. This chain connects TRBV6-6 to TRBJ1-5; D is unresolved. Per germline, CDR1 MNHNY and CDR2 SVGAGI (reference sequence). V was trimmed by 9 bases and J by 0 bases, leaving 15 bases between them. This CDR3 spans 15 amino acids. Written as DNA, the CDR3 is TGTGCCAGTCGACGACAATATCCTAGCAATCAGCCCCAGCATTTT. Translated, it gives CASRRQYPSNQPQHF.

This chain connects TRBV5-5 to TRBJ1-2, with D possibly matching TRBD1 (5 bases). The CDR3 runs to 14 residues. V lost 0 bases to trimming and J lost 4 bases, with 10 bases between them. The germline CDR1 and CDR2 sequences are SGHKS and YYEKEE (reference sequence). In nucleotides, the CDR3 is TGTGCCAGCAGCTTGGCAGGGATCCTCTATGGCTACACCTTC. Translation gives CASSLAGILYGYTF.

This chain joins TRBV27 and TRBJ2-7; 11 bases are a match to TRBD2. CDR3 length: 15 amino acids. Germline V CDR1 and CDR2: MNHEY, SMNVEV (reference sequence). Trimming took 5 bases from V and 1 from J; bases not matched to a gene: 4. The DNA of the CDR3 is TGTGCCAGCAGTGCTACTAGCGGGAGTTCCTACGAGCAGTACTTC. Translation gives CASSATSGSSYEQYF.

The chain carries TRBV6-6 and TRBJ1-2; a possible D gene is TRBD1 (6 bases). Per germline, CDR1 MNHNY and CDR2 SVGAGI (reference sequence). The CDR3 sequence is 15 residues long. The V end was cut by 1 base, the J end by 0 bases, with 9 bases between. CDR3 nucleotide sequence: TGTGCCAGCAGTTACTTTGGGACAACTAACTATGGCTACACCTTC. This gives the protein CASSYFGTTNYGYTF.

This chain uses TRBV27 with TRBJ1-2, with D perhaps matching TRBD1 (5 bases). Trimming shortened V by 6 bases and J by 1 base, and 15 bases separated the two germline ends. The germline V gene has CDR1 MNHEY and CDR2 SMNVEV (reference sequence). The CDR3 covers 15 residues. In DNA, the CDR3 is TGTGCCAGCAGAAGAGGGACGGAGTATAACTATGGCTACACCTTC. Protein sequence: CASRRGTEYNYGYTF.

J is TRBJ2-5 and V is TRBV28; unclear D gene. The V end was cut by 3 bases, the J end by 5 bases, with 13 bases between. Per germline, CDR1 MDHEN and CDR2 SYDVKM. CDR3 length: 14 residues. CDR3 DNA sequence: TGTGCCAGCAGTTTTCCGGCGAGTCGGGAGACCCAGTACTTC. The encoded protein is CASSFPASRETQYF.

This rearrangement joins TRBV7-9 to TRBJ2-7, with 8 bases that match TRBD2. The germline CDR1 and CDR2 sequences are SEHNR and FQNEAQ (reference sequence). This CDR3 spans 16 amino acids. J gave up 1 base and V 3 bases, and 8 bases lay outside the gene matches. The CDR3 sequence is CASSLGLAGPSYEQYF. DNA for the CDR3: TGTGCCAGCAGCTTGGGCTTAGCGGGGCCGTCCTACGAGCAGTACTTC.

In this sample, this clone turned up a few times. V usage is TRBV7-2 and J usage is TRBJ2-5; no clear D gene. This CDR3 spans 12 amino acids. V lost 1 base to trimming and J lost 4 bases, with 4 bases between them. Looked up from germline, CDR1 is SGHTA and CDR2 is FQGNSA. The CDR3 nucleotides are TGTGCCAGCAGCTTAGATCGAGAGACCCAGTACTTC. Protein product: CASSLDRETQYF.

The chain joins TRBV7-2 to TRBJ2-3; D is undetermined. V was trimmed by 6 bases and J by 0 bases, leaving 13 bases between them. This CDR3 is built from 15 residues. The germline CDR1 and CDR2 sequences are SGHTA and FQGNSA. The DNA for the CDR3 is TGTGCCAGCAGTTTTGATGAACTCAGCACAGATACGCAGTATTTT. The encoded protein is CASSFDELSTDTQYF. Complete variable domain (other parts from reference TRBV7-2 and TRBJ2-3): GAGVSQSPSNKVTEKGKDVELRCDPISGHTALYWYRQSLGQGLEFLIYFQGNSAPDKSGLPSDRFSAERTGGSVSTLTIQRTQQEDSAVYLCASSFDELSTDTQYFGPGTRLTVL.

This rearrangement joins TRBV4-3 to TRBJ1-1; D is possibly TRBD1 (6 bases). V lost 2 bases, J lost 0 bases, and 10 bases lay in between. This CDR3 has 15 residues. In germline, CDR1 is LGHNA, CDR2 YSLEER. The CDR3 region is CASSQRGAMNTEAFF. The CDR3 DNA sequence: TGCGCCAGCAGCCAACGGGGGGCCATGAACACTGAAGCTTTCTTT.

The gene calls are TRBV9 and TRBJ2-1, with 10 bases identical to TRBD2. Per germline, CDR1 SGDLS and CDR2 YYNGEE. The V and J ends lost 3 bases and 4 bases, in that order; junction bases with no gene match: 4. There are 15 residues in the CDR3. CDR3 sequence (DNA): TGTGCCAGCAGCGGCGGACTAGCGGAATACAATGAGCAGTTCTTC. Protein: CASSGGLAEYNEQFF.

V usage is TRBV5-5 and J usage is TRBJ1-2; possible D gene TRBD1, 5 bases. CDR3 length equals 14 residues. Per the germline V gene, CDR1 is SGHKS and CDR2 is YYEKEE (reference sequence). Trimming took off 6 bases at V and 1 base at J, with 13 bases between the two ends. CDR3 nucleotide sequence: TGTGCCAGCAACCTCGGGGCCTTTAACTATGGCTACACCTTC. Its protein product is CASNLGAFNYGYTF. Combining the CDR3 with reference TRBV5-5 and TRBJ1-2 gives the whole variable domain DAGVTQSPTHLIKTRGQQVTLRCSPISGHKSVSWYQQVLGQGPQFIFQYYEKEERGRGNFPDRFSARQFPNYSSELNVNALLLGDSALYLCASNLGAFNYGYTFGSGTRLTVV.

This chain joins TRBV7-3 and TRBJ2-2; no clear D. V lost 5 bases and J 5 bases, leaving 6 bases between the germline ends. The CDR3 contains 12 residues. Germline-derived CDR1 and CDR2 are SGHTA and FQGTGA. The DNA for the CDR3 is TGTGCCAGCAGCCTTGTAACCGGGGAGCTGTTTTTT. Translated: CASSLVTGELFF.

The V call is TRBV27, the J call TRBJ2-2; the match to TRBD2 covers 12 bases. The germline V gene has CDR1 MNHEY and CDR2 SMNVEV (reference sequence). This CDR3 comprises 17 residues. Unmatched junction bases numbered 6, after V lost 5 bases and J lost 2 bases. The CDR3 sequence: CASSTLAGGRNTGELFF. CDR3 sequence (DNA): TGTGCCAGCAGTACTCTAGCGGGAGGGCGTAACACCGGGGAGCTGTTTTTT.